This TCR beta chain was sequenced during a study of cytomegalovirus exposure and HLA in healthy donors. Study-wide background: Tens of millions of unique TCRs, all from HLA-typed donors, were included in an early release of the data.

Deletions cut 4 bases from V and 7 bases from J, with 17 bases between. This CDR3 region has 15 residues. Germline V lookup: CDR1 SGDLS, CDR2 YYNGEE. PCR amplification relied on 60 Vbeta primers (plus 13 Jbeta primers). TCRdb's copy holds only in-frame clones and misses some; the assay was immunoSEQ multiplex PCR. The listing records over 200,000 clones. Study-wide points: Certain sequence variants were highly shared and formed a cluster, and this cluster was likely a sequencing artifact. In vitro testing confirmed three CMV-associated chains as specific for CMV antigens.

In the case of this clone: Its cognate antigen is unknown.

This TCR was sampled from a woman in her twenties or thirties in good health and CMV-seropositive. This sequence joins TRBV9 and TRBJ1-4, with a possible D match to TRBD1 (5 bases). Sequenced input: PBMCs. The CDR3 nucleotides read TGTGCCAGCAGCTCGGGGCTCTTGGGAGGTGAAAAACTGTTTTTT. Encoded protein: CASSSGLLGGEKLFF.